The 24 T cell receptor beta chains listed next were all sequenced from one sample in a study of blood T cell repertoires in COVID-19. The protocol was immunoSEQ multiplex PCR, while the TCRdb copy is restricted to in-frame clones and leaves out a portion. The sample consists of a few hundred thousand clones, approximately 83% of them appearing once. Sequenced input: PBMCs or T cells enriched from blood (not recorded which). These receptors came from a man aged 25 to 45 who had recovered from COVID-19.

The chain has TRBV7-2 and TRBJ1-2, with D possibly being TRBD1 (6 bases). The V and J ends lost 5 bases and 5 bases respectively, with 15 bases between them. This CDR3 has 14 amino acids. The V gene's germline CDR1 is SGHTA and CDR2 FQGNSA. CDR3 nucleotides: TGTGCCAGCAGCCCACAGGGTTCCCTATATGGCTACACCTTC. As protein: CASSPQGSLYGYTF.

CDR3 bases: TGTGCCAGCTCACCGGGACAGGGAAGACCTAACTATGGCTACACCTTC. Protein: CASSPGQGRPNYGYTF. The rearrangement joins TRBV18 to TRBJ1-2; 9 bases fit TRBD1. The CDR3 runs to 16 residues. V lost 3 bases and J lost 0; bases outside the gene matches: 5. Germline CDR1 and CDR2: KGHSH and LQKENI.

The chain links TRBV23-1 to TRBJ1-1; 9 bases are shared with TRBD1. Being an ORF, TRBV23-1 has a function that is uncertain. The CDR3 covers 14 residues. With 9 bases clipped from V and 4 bases from J, the junction kept 9 bases outside the gene matches. CDR3 sequence (DNA): TGCGCCAGAATAACCGGGACAGGGAGCACTGAAGCTTTCTTT. Its translation is CARITGTGSTEAFF.

The V gene is TRBV7-2, the J gene TRBJ2-2; the match to TRBD2 covers 7 bases. The CDR3 consists of 16 residues. With V trimmed by 5 bases and J by 0 bases, 6 bases remained unmatched. The germline gives CDR1 SGHTA, CDR2 FQGNSA. The CDR3 spells CASSRTGTTNTGELFF. The DNA for the CDR3 is TGTGCCAGCAGCAGAACCGGGACTACGAACACCGGGGAGCTGTTTTTT.

The chain combines TRBV19 with TRBJ1-3; D remains unclear. The germline V and J ends were trimmed by 3 bases and 2 bases, with 11 bases remaining between them. Germline V gives CDR1 LNHDA, CDR2 SQIVND (reference sequence). The CDR3 runs to 15 residues. The CDR3 DNA follows: TGTGCCAGTAGTATTGGGCGCTACGCTGGAAACACCATATATTTT. Amino acid sequence: CASSIGRYAGNTIYF.

This clone was counted a few times. The CDR3 DNA reads as TGTGCCAGCAGCTTATTGTCAGGGGGCGAAAACTACGAGCAGTACTTC. It yields the protein CASSLLSGGENYEQYF. The J gene is TRBJ2-7, the V gene TRBV11-2; 8 nucleotides align to TRBD1. Losses at the gene ends were 2 bases for V and 3 bases for J; bases not matched to a gene: 9. This CDR3 has 16 amino acids. Germline loops: CDR1 SGHAT, CDR2 FQNNGV.

The J gene is TRBJ2-3, the V gene TRBV19; D remains unclear. V gave up 6 bases and J gave up 0 bases, with 10 bases separating them. CDR1 is LNHDA and CDR2 is SQIVND in the germline V gene (reference sequence). This CDR3 comprises 14 residues. The CDR3 DNA reads as TGTGCCAGTAGCTATAGTTCAAGCACAGATACGCAGTATTTT. Translation: CASSYSSSTDTQYF.

This rearrangement joins TRBV6-5 to TRBJ2-7, with a possible D match to TRBD2 (5 bases). V gave up 6 bases and J gave up 4 bases, with 13 bases separating them. The length of the CDR3 is 13 residues. From germline, CDR1 is MNHEY and CDR2 SVGAGI. CDR3 amino acids: CASRASTRYEQYF. The DNA for the CDR3 is TGTGCCAGCAGGGCTAGCACCCGATACGAGCAGTACTTC.

This chain links TRBV30 with TRBJ2-2; the D is unclear. The germline V gene has CDR1 GTSNPN and CDR2 SVGIG (reference sequence). The CDR3 spans 12 residues. Trimming cost V 1 base and J 6 bases, with 6 bases left between them. In DNA form, the CDR3 reads TGTGCCTGGAGTGATCCTCCCGGGGAGCTGTTTTTT. Translated, it gives CAWSDPPGELFF. Drawing the rest from reference TRBV30 and TRBJ2-2, the complete variable domain is SQTIHQWPATLVQPVGSPLSLECTVEGTSNPNLYWYRQAAGRGLQLLFYSVGIGQISSEVPQNLSASRPQDRQFILSSKKLLLSDSGFYLCAWSDPPGELFFGEGSRLTVL.

The genes are TRBV4-2 and TRBJ2-3; no clear D gene. Per germline, CDR1 LGHNA and CDR2 YNFKEQ. Trimming took off 0 bases at V and 2 bases at J, with 3 bases between the two ends. The CDR3 has 13 residues. The CDR3 protein is CASSQEATDTQYF. CDR3 DNA: TGTGCCAGCAGCCAAGAGGCCACAGATACGCAGTATTTT.

The V call is TRBV6-5, the J call TRBJ2-1, with 10 bases identical to TRBD1. V shed 5 bases and J 3 bases; nucleotides not matched to a gene: 4. This CDR3 has 15 amino acids. Germline V gene sequence: CDR1 MNHEY, CDR2 SVGAGI. Written as DNA, the CDR3 is TGTGCCAGCAGTCCCGGGACAGGGGACTACAATGAGCAGTTCTTC. Encoded protein: CASSPGTGDYNEQFF.

The chain links TRBV29-1 to TRBJ2-3; 7 positions agree with TRBD2. V shed 4 bases and J 1 base; nucleotides not matched to a gene: 14. CDR1 and CDR2 from the germline V gene are SQVTM and ANQGSEA. CDR3 length: 17 amino acids. The CDR3 loop is CSVGGPLEGGGTDTQYF. CDR3 nucleotides: TGCAGCGTTGGGGGTCCATTGGAGGGAGGGGGCACAGATACGCAGTATTTT.

This sequence joins TRBV6-6 and TRBJ2-3; TRBD1 matches 11 bases. CDR1 is MNHNY and CDR2 is SVGAGI in the germline V gene (reference sequence). The J segment lost 6 bases and the V segment lost 2 bases, leaving 4 bases of the junction unmatched. CDR3 size: 15 residues. The chain's CDR3 is CASSYGQGAGDTQYF. CDR3 coding DNA: TGTGCCAGCAGTTACGGACAGGGGGCAGGGGATACGCAGTATTTT.

The CDR3 sequence is CASSLDRQNNQPQHF. The DNA of the CDR3 is TGTGCCAGCAGCTTAGACCGACAGAACAATCAGCCCCAGCATTTT. The chain couples TRBV7-9 to TRBJ1-5, with D possibly being TRBD1 (5 bases). Germline V gives CDR1 SEHNR, CDR2 FQNEAQ (reference sequence). The CDR3 has 15 residues. V was shortened by 1 base and J by 3 bases, with 10 bases between the two germline ends.

The chain links TRBV20-1 to TRBJ2-7, with 7 bases identical to TRBD2. The CDR3 extends over 14 amino acids. V was clipped by 3 bases and J by 5 bases; unmatched bases: 10. CDR1 and CDR2 (germline): DFQATT, SNEGSKA (reference sequence). The CDR3, as DNA: TGCAGTGCTAGTCCGCAGGGAGGGACTAACGAGCAGTACTTC. Residues: CSASPQGGTNEQYF.

The genes are TRBV4-1 and TRBJ2-7; 7 bases map to TRBD2. CDR1 is MGHRA, CDR2 YSYEKL, per germline. V dropped 3 bases and J dropped 1; count of bases not matched to a gene: 9. The CDR3 contains 16 residues. The CDR3 DNA is TGCGCCAGCAGCCACCTGACCCCTAGCGGTTCCTACGAGCAGTACTTC. Protein: CASSHLTPSGSYEQYF.

The genes are TRBV18 and TRBJ1-1; D ambiguous. Germline V CDR1 and CDR2: KGHSH, LQKENI. The CDR3 spans 13 residues. The V and J ends lost 0 bases and 10 bases respectively, with 12 bases between them. The CDR3 sequence is CASSPPSWAVAFF. The CDR3 bases are TGTGCCAGCTCACCACCTTCCTGGGCTGTAGCTTTCTTT.

This clone was seen more than once but under ten times. The J gene is TRBJ1-3, the V gene TRBV11-2, with a weak D call TRBD1 (5 bases). Per germline, CDR1 SGHAT and CDR2 FQNNGV. Trimming left V 4 bases short and J 0 bases short, with 13 bases between. The CDR3 totals 16 residues. In DNA form, the CDR3 reads TGTGCCAGCAGCTCGACAGTCCTAAACTCTGGAAACACCATATATTTT. Its translation is CASSSTVLNSGNTIYF.

This clone was counted a single time. The V call is TRBV19, the J call TRBJ2-3, with 7 positions matching TRBD1. The CDR3 runs 16 residues. The V gene's germline CDR1 is LNHDA and CDR2 SQIVND (reference sequence). The trim removed 0 bases at V and 6 bases at J, leaving 9 bases unmatched. CDR3 sequence reads: CASSIDRGQSRDTQYF. Here the CDR3 DNA reads TGTGCCAGTAGTATAGATCGGGGACAGTCGAGGGATACGCAGTATTTT.

The rearrangement joins TRBV6-1 to TRBJ1-2; no clear D. Trimming removed 0 bases at V and 4 bases at J, with 6 bases between. The CDR3 covers 13 residues. CDR1 MNHNS and CDR2 SASEGT come from the germline V gene. The CDR3 DNA reads as TGTGCCAGCAGTGAAGCTCACTCCTATGGCTACACCTTC. This encodes CASSEAHSYGYTF.

The rearrangement uses TRBV5-1 and TRBJ1-1; a possible D gene is TRBD1 (5 bases). The V gene lost 0 bases and the J gene lost 5 bases, with 23 bases spanning the gap. In germline, CDR1 is SGHRS, CDR2 YFSETQ. The CDR3 sequence is 18 residues long. Here the CDR3 DNA reads TGCGCCAGCAGCTTGGATGGGCCGGGACCTGCGGGGGGTACTGAAGCTTTCTTT. Translation: CASSLDGPGPAGGTEAFF.

The chain has TRBV19 and TRBJ2-3; 9 bases fit TRBD1. The germline gives CDR1 LNHDA, CDR2 SQIVND (reference sequence). The CDR3 extends over 16 amino acids. The ends lost 4 bases at V and 4 bases at J; junction bases unmatched: 9. This chain's CDR3 is CASSTRPGQGSDTQYF. The CDR3 coding sequence is TGTGCCAGTAGTACCCGACCGGGACAGGGCTCAGATACGCAGTATTTT.

The V and J genes are TRBV3-1 (or the pseudogene TRBV3-2) and TRBJ2-7; 7 positions agree with TRBD2. The junction had 9 bases not matched to a gene; V was cut back by 4 bases and J by 0 bases. CDR1 is LGHDT, CDR2 YNNKEL, per germline (reference sequence). The CDR3 sequence is 16 residues long. CDR3 in DNA: TGTGCCAGCAGCCCGTTCAGCGGGGCCTCCTCCTACGAGCAGTACTTC. Residues: CASSPFSGASSYEQYF.

The chain has TRBV4-1 and TRBJ2-3, with TRBD1 as a possible D gene (5 bases). Trimming pared 0 bases from V and 0 bases from J, leaving 13 bases between. CDR3 size: 17 residues. In germline, CDR1 is MGHRA, CDR2 YSYEKL. The CDR3 DNA reads TGCGCCAGCAGCCAAGAATCCGGATGGGGCAGCACAGATACGCAGTATTTT. This gives the protein CASSQESGWGSTDTQYF.